This TCR beta chain was identified during a study of molecular identifiers for immune sequencing clone quantification. With listed TCR primers and previously described methods, bulk TCR libraries were prepared. TCRdb reprocessed the PCR reads via MiXCR and lists one record per CDR3 protein. The repertoire holds tens of thousands of distinct CDR3 sequences, with 19% as singletons. The CDR3 has 14 amino acids. The V segment lost 2 bases and the J segment 6 bases; nucleotides outside the gene matches: 5. The germline CDR1 and CDR2 sequences are GTSNPN and SVGIG (reference sequence). Only a few counts were recorded for this clonotype. The antigen remains undetermined. Study-wide points: Sizes of highly expanded clones could be underestimated through identical TCRs sharing a barcode.

The chain combines TRBV30 with TRBJ1-1; TRBD1 matches at 11 bases. This TCR derives from a human donor in good health. Some libraries in this study had Jurkat cell RNA spiked in. What was sequenced was naive CD8+ T cells from blood, with Jurkat cell RNA spiked in. Subset described: FACS-sorted CD8+CD4-CCR7+CD45RA+ naive T cells. Here the CDR3 DNA reads TGTGCCTGGAGTAGGGACAGGGGGTTTGCTGAAGCTTTCTTT. This gives the protein CAWSRDRGFAEAFF.